Given below is one T cell receptor beta chain in context. The target antigen is unknown. V was clipped by 3 bases and J by 0 bases, with 6 bases between them. CDR1 and CDR2 from the germline V gene are SGHNT and YENEEA. This CDR3 has 15 residues. The sample is drawn from a study of T cells in localized non-small cell lung cancer. Study results and caveats: Elevated circulating T cell density in blood was associated with longer overall survival. Investigators sequenced only a single tumor region, leaving heterogeneity possible. There were a median roughly 60 of the top 100 tumor clones appearing in adjacent lung. Uninvolved adjacent lung showed the highest T cell clonality, exceeding tumor.

Assay: immunoSEQ multiplex PCR; the TCRdb copy retains only in-frame clones and omits some. There are around 3,100 clones in the sample; around 28% occur only once, and over 15% lies in the top ten. The origin of this receptor is a female donor aged 60 or older with stage I lung adenocarcinoma. The gene calls are TRBV11-3 and TRBJ2-6; no reliable D call. The material sequenced was lung tumor tissue, taken before any cancer treatment. The CDR3 nucleotides read TGTGCCAGCAGCTTCTGGATCTCTGGGGCCAACGTCCTGACTTTC. Translated: CASSFWISGANVLTF.